Presented here are 25 T cell receptor beta chains from one specimen sequenced in a study of T cells after yellow fever vaccination. MiXCR, applied by TCRdb to the 5' RACE reads, yields one record per CDR3 protein. The sample carries about 29,000 distinct CDR3 sequences, about 5% recorded once. The starting material was CD8+ T cells sorted from PBMCs, obtained 10 days after the yellow fever booster vaccination. Source of these receptors: a man aged 30 to 39 who received the YFV17D yellow fever vaccine.

V gene TRBV6-1 combines with J gene TRBJ2-5, with TRBD1 matching 11 bases. Germline-derived CDR1 and CDR2 are MNHNS and SASEGT. This CDR3 contains 15 residues. Trimming took 4 bases from V and 5 from J; bases not matched to a gene: 6. The CDR3 region is CASSAGTGGTETQYF. CDR3 DNA: TGTGCCAGCAGTGCCGGGACAGGGGGAACGGAGACCCAGTACTTC.

As regards this clonotype: This could be a read error, since a much larger clone is one nucleotide away. The rearrangement links TRBV11-2 to TRBJ1-5; D is perhaps TRBD1 (6 bases). Germline lookup yields CDR1 SGHAT and CDR2 FQNNGV. CDR3 length: 14 residues. The CDR3 protein is CASRLGGRANVQHF. CDR3 in DNA: TGTGCCAGCAGGTTAGGGGGTAGGGCAAATGTCCAGCATTTT.

In this sample, this clonotype turned up many times. The chain employs TRBV15 and TRBJ2-7; 10 positions agree with TRBD1. The V segment lost 1 base and the J segment 1 base; nucleotides outside the gene matches: 10. This CDR3 has 18 residues. The V gene's germline CDR1 is LNHNV and CDR2 YYDKDF (reference sequence). The CDR3 protein is CATSRVGKDRGPSYEQYF. In nucleotides, the CDR3 is TGTGCCACCAGCAGAGTGGGGAAAGACAGGGGGCCTTCCTACGAGCAGTACTTC.

This clonotype was recorded at least ten times. The chain links TRBV11-2 to TRBJ2-2, with 12 bases matching TRBD2. The CDR3 totals 19 residues. The germline CDR1 and CDR2 sequences are SGHAT and FQNNGV. V was clipped by 0 bases and J by 6 bases; unmatched bases: 11. CDR3 region: CASSLESTASGRAAGELFF. The CDR3 DNA reads as TGTGCCAGCAGCTTAGAGTCGACGGCTAGCGGGAGGGCCGCCGGGGAGCTGTTTTTT.

This clonotype appeared many times. V is TRBV7-2 and J is TRBJ2-7; 8 bases are shared with TRBD2. The CDR3 is 14 residues long. V gave up 5 bases and J gave up 3 bases; unmatched junction bases: 6. Germline V CDR1 and CDR2: SGHTA, FQGNSA. The CDR3, as DNA: TGTGCCAGCAGCCCAGGACTAGCACGCTACGAGCAGTACTTC. As protein: CASSPGLARYEQYF.

Relative to its sample, this clonotype is medium-sized. J is TRBJ2-1 and V is TRBV11-2, with no clear D. CDR1 SGHAT and CDR2 FQNNGV come from the germline V gene. V was cut by 3 bases and J by 7 bases, with 7 bases left in between. The length of the CDR3 is 12 residues. CDR3 coding DNA: TGTGCCAGCAGCTTGGCGGTTAATGAGCAGTTCTTC. Protein sequence: CASSLAVNEQFF.

This clonotype was detected ten times or more. The chain couples TRBV25-1 to TRBJ2-1, with D tentatively TRBD2 (6 bases). Germline CDR1 is MGHDK and CDR2 is SYGVNS. The CDR3 runs to 13 residues. V was trimmed by 4 bases and J by 4 bases, leaving 8 bases between them. CDR3 protein: CASSAGRYNEQFF. CDR3 DNA sequence: TGTGCCAGCAGTGCGGGGAGGTACAATGAGCAGTTCTTC.

This clonotype was counted ten times or more. V is TRBV29-1 and J is TRBJ1-2; D call uncertain. There are 14 residues in the CDR3. The V and J ends lost 4 bases and 2 bases respectively, with 14 bases between them. Germline V gene sequence: CDR1 SQVTM, CDR2 ANQGSEA. The CDR3 sequence: CSVGLYETNYGYTF. The DNA of the CDR3 is TGCAGCGTTGGTTTGTACGAAACCAACTATGGCTACACCTTC.

This rearrangement joins TRBV27 to TRBJ2-1; 10 positions agree with TRBD2. Germline CDR1 MNHEY, CDR2 SMNVEV (reference sequence). CDR3 size: 16 residues. This CDR3 is CVCHEKREGPKNEQFF. The CDR3 nucleotides read TGTGTCTGCCATGAGAAGCGGGAGGGCCCGAAAAATGAGCAGTTCTTC.

This clonotype was detected ten times or more. The V gene is TRBV12-3 or TRBV12-4, the J gene TRBJ1-1; D unresolved. The V gene lost 1 base and the J gene lost 4 bases, with 7 bases spanning the gap. The CDR3 is made up of 13 amino acids. The CDR3 DNA is TGTGCCAGCAGTTTAGGTTTTGGCACTGAAGCTTTCTTT. It yields the protein CASSLGFGTEAFF.

In its sample, this clonotype was seen a few times. This CDR3 is CASSPLLAGVEETQYF. In DNA, the CDR3 is TGCGCCAGCAGCCCCCTACTAGCGGGAGTGGAAGAGACCCAGTACTTC. This chain joins TRBV5-1 and TRBJ2-5, with TRBD2 matching over 11 bases. This CDR3 is 16 amino acids long. J was trimmed by 3 bases and V by 4 bases; bases with no gene match: 8. The germline gives CDR1 SGHRS, CDR2 YFSETQ.

This clonotype was detected many times. The chain is built from TRBV19 and TRBJ2-5; TRBD2 agrees at 7 bases. Germline assignment: CDR1 LNHDA and CDR2 SQIVND (reference sequence). The CDR3 is 15 amino acids. Germline trimming cut 6 bases from V and 3 bases from J; bases unmatched to any gene: 10. The CDR3 DNA sequence: TGTGCCAGTAGCTCCCCCGCCAGCGGGGAAGAGACCCAGTACTTC. Translated: CASSSPASGEETQYF.

This clonotype was counted ten times or more. The chain is built from TRBV7-9 and TRBJ2-4; unclear D gene. From germline, CDR1 is SEHNR and CDR2 FQNEAQ (reference sequence). The CDR3 loop spans 15 amino acids. V gave up 3 bases and J gave up 0 bases, with 9 bases separating them. The CDR3: CASSFPEIAKNIQYF. The CDR3, as DNA: TGTGCCAGCAGCTTCCCCGAAATAGCCAAAAACATTCAGTACTTC. Together with reference TRBV7-9 and TRBJ2-4, the CDR3 gives the full variable domain: DTGVSQNPRHKITKRGQNVTFRCDPISEHNRLYWYRQTLGQGPEFLTYFQNEAQLEKSRLLSDRFSAERPKGSFSTLEIQRTEQGDSAMYLCASSFPEIAKNIQYFGAGTRLSVL.

This clonotype has a count of ten or more. V and J are TRBV19 and TRBJ2-1; 7 positions agree with TRBD1. The CDR3 totals 14 residues. Germline lookup yields CDR1 LNHDA and CDR2 SQIVND (reference sequence). V trimming: 7 bases; J trimming: 4 bases; junction bases outside the gene matches: 7. The CDR3, as DNA: TGTGCCAGTAACCCCGGGACAGATTACAATGAGCAGTTCTTC. Its protein product is CASNPGTDYNEQFF.

A few counts support this clonotype. This chain links TRBV7-6 with TRBJ2-7; 9 bases match TRBD1. The CDR3 is 14 residues long. V dropped 3 bases and J dropped 5; count of bases not matched to a gene: 5. Germline lookup yields CDR1 SGHVS and CDR2 FNYEAQ. The CDR3 DNA reads as TGTGCCAGCAGCTTTCGGGACAGGGACCACGAGCAGTACTTC. This encodes CASSFRDRDHEQYF.

This clonotype came up many times. The chain combines TRBV5-5 with TRBJ2-5; TRBD2 matches 9 bases. The CDR3 has 14 residues. The germline V gene has CDR1 SGHKS and CDR2 YYEKEE (reference sequence). V dropped 4 bases and J dropped 5; count of bases not matched to a gene: 6. The CDR3 region has the DNA TGTGCCAGCAGCCCGGGGACTAGCTACGAGACCCAGTACTTC. This translates into CASSPGTSYETQYF.

This clonotype was detected ten times or more. The chain recombines TRBV4-3 with TRBJ2-1, with 8 bases aligning to TRBD2. The trim removed 5 bases at V and 4 bases at J, leaving 7 bases unmatched. Germline V gene sequence: CDR1 LGHNA, CDR2 YSLEER. This CDR3 contains 15 residues. CDR3 DNA: TGCGCCAGCAGCTCACGACTAGCGAAATACAATGAGCAGTTCTTC. Translated, it gives CASSSRLAKYNEQFF.

This clonotype was detected ten times or more. The V gene is TRBV9, the J gene TRBJ2-7; 9 bases map to TRBD2. The CDR3 length is 15 residues. Germline trimming cut 4 bases from V and 2 bases from J; bases unmatched to any gene: 7. The germline V gene has CDR1 SGDLS and CDR2 YYNGEE. The CDR3 sequence is CASSPSGKRTYEQYF. In DNA form, the CDR3 reads TGTGCCAGCAGCCCTAGCGGGAAGAGAACCTACGAGCAGTACTTC.

Worth noting for this clonotype: Given a much more abundant clone one base away, this may be a read error. The V gene is TRBV10-3, the J gene TRBJ2-7, with TRBD1 as a possible D gene (7 bases). The CDR3 length is 14 residues. CDR1 ENHRY and CDR2 SYGVKD come from the germline V gene. CDR3 loop: CAISGRDSLYEHYF. CDR3 nucleotide sequence: TGTGCCATCAGTGGGCGGGACAGCCTTTACGAGCATTACTTC.

This clonotype has ten or more counts. The V call is TRBV3-1, the J call TRBJ2-5, with 10 bases matching TRBD2. CDR1 is LGHDT, CDR2 YNNKEL, per germline (reference sequence). This CDR3 contains 15 residues. V dropped 4 bases and J dropped 3; count of bases not matched to a gene: 5. Here the CDR3 DNA reads TGTGCCAGCAGCCCTAGCGGGAGATGGGAAGAGACCCAGTACTTC. It yields the protein CASSPSGRWEETQYF.

This clonotype was picked up many times. CDR3 DNA: TGCAGTGCTAGGGTATTGAGCCGACAGGGTTCATTTGGAAACACCATATATTTT. Translated: CSARVLSRQGSFGNTIYF. This chain links TRBV20-1 with TRBJ1-3; 7 positions match TRBD1. Germline V gene data show CDR1 as DFQATT and CDR2 as SNEGSKA (reference sequence). The length of the CDR3 is 18 residues. J lost 3 bases, V lost 3 bases, and 17 bases had no gene match.

Many counts were recorded for this clonotype. V is TRBV10-1 and J is TRBJ2-1, with 10 positions matching TRBD1. Germline CDR1 is WNHNN and CDR2 is SYGVQD (reference sequence). The V gene end was trimmed by 4 bases and the J gene end by 2 bases; junction bases not matched to a gene: 5. The CDR3 sequence is 16 residues long. The CDR3, as DNA: TGCGCCAGCAGTGTCGCCGGGACAGGGGCCTACAATGAGCAGTTCTTC. Protein: CASSVAGTGAYNEQFF.

In this sample, this clonotype turned up many times. V usage is TRBV7-9 and J usage is TRBJ2-1; TRBD2 matches at 9 bases. This CDR3 comprises 14 residues. From germline, CDR1 is SEHNR and CDR2 FQNEAQ (reference sequence). V trimming: 9 bases; J trimming: 4 bases; junction bases outside the gene matches: 7. CDR3 in amino acids: CASLGTSLYNEQFF. Here the CDR3 DNA reads TGTGCCAGTTTAGGGACTAGCCTTTACAATGAGCAGTTCTTC.

This clonotype appeared many times. The chain has TRBV7-2 and TRBJ2-1, with 11 nucleotides matching TRBD2. The CDR3 loop spans 18 amino acids. The V and J ends lost 0 bases and 2 bases, in that order; junction bases with no gene match: 6. CDR1 and CDR2 (germline): SGHTA, FQGNSA. The CDR3 here is CASSLAAPLAGAYNEQFF. CDR3 DNA sequence: TGTGCCAGCAGCTTAGCGGCCCCACTAGCGGGAGCCTACAATGAGCAGTTCTTC.

This clonotype was recorded at least ten times. The rearrangement joins TRBV27 to TRBJ2-5, with 7 bases that match TRBD1. Looked up from germline, CDR1 is MNHEY and CDR2 is SMNVEV (reference sequence). Trimming at V came to 5 bases and at J to 3 bases, leaving 3 bases not matched to a gene. The CDR3 has 13 residues. The CDR3 coding sequence is TGTGCCAGCAGTCCGACAGGGAAAGAGACCCAGTACTTC. Translating it yields CASSPTGKETQYF.